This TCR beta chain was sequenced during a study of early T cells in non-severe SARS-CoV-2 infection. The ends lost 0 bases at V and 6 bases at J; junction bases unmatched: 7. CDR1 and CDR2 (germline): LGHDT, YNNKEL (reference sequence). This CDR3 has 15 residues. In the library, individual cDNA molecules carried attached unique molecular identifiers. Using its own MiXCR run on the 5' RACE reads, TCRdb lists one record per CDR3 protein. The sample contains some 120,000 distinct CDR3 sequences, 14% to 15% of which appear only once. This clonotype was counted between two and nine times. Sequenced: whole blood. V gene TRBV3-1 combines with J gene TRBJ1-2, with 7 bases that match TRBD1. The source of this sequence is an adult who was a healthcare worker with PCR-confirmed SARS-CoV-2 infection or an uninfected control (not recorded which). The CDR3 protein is CASSQDRRGTDGYTF. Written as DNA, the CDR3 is TGTGCCAGCAGCCAAGATAGGAGGGGGACAGATGGCTACACCTTC.